These 28 T cell receptor beta chains share one sample of origin, sequenced in a study of blood T cell repertoires in COVID-19. The method was immunoSEQ multiplex PCR; TCRdb's version includes in-frame clones alone and lacks a portion of them. The sample contains about 260,000 clones, 70% to 90% of which appear only once. Sequencing was done on a sample of PBMCs or T cells enriched from blood (not recorded which). These receptors came from a woman in her 40s with acute COVID-19.

The chain recombines TRBV9 with TRBJ1-2; D gene unclear. CDR3 size: 11 residues. With 4 bases removed from V and 4 bases from J, the gap between germline ends came to 5 bases. CDR1 and CDR2 (germline): SGDLS, YYNGEE. The CDR3 sequence: CASSSRYGYTF. As DNA, the CDR3 is TGTGCCAGCAGCTCTCGCTATGGCTACACCTTC. Based on the CDR3 plus reference TRBV9 and TRBJ1-2, the full variable domain is DSGVTQTPKHLITATGQRVTLRCSPRSGDLSVYWYQQSLDQGLQFLIQYYNGEERAKGNILERFSAQQFPDLHSELNLSSLELGDSALYFCASSSRYGYTFGSGTRLTVV.

CDR3 coding DNA: TGCAGCTATGTCGCCAGGGGGCTTGGAAACACCATATATTTT. Its translation: CSYVARGLGNTIYF. V gene TRBV29-1 combines with J gene TRBJ1-3; 8 nucleotides align to TRBD1. Losses at the gene ends were 8 bases for V and 3 bases for J; bases not matched to a gene: 9. Germline CDR1 and CDR2: SQVTM and ANQGSEA. The CDR3 consists of 14 residues.

The rearrangement joins TRBV10-3 to TRBJ1-5, with 9 positions matching TRBD1. The CDR3 is 13 residues long. Germline V gene lookup returns CDR1 ENHRY and CDR2 SYGVKD. V lost 4 bases, J lost 5 bases, and 0 bases stayed unmatched. The CDR3 spells CAISGTGDQPQHF. DNA of the CDR3: TGTGCCATCAGTGGGACAGGGGATCAGCCCCAGCATTTT.

The chain combines TRBV11-2 with TRBJ1-5, with no clear D. Germline assignment: CDR1 SGHAT and CDR2 FQNNGV. This CDR3 has 13 residues. V lost 5 bases to trimming and J lost 7 bases, with 12 bases between them. CDR3 in amino acids: CASSREERQPQHF. DNA for the CDR3: TGTGCCAGCAGCCGGGAAGAAAGGCAGCCCCAGCATTTT.

The sample holds a few counts of this clone. The chain joins TRBV6-4 to TRBJ2-1, with 11 bases identical to TRBD2. With 0 bases clipped from V and 6 bases from J, the junction kept 1 base outside the gene matches. The CDR3 sequence is 15 residues long. The germline gives CDR1 MRHNA, CDR2 SNTAGT. CDR3 in amino acids: CASSDSTSGSNEQFF. Here the CDR3 DNA reads TGTGCCAGCAGTGACTCAACTAGCGGGAGCAATGAGCAGTTCTTC.

Here the CDR3 reads CATSDPTGESYNEQFF. The CDR3 DNA sequence: TGTGCCACCAGTGATCCGACAGGGGAAAGTTACAATGAGCAGTTCTTC. J is TRBJ2-1 and V is TRBV24-1, with 8 bases fitting TRBD1. CDR3 length: 16 amino acids. CDR1 and CDR2 from the germline V gene are KGHDR and SFDVKD. Losses at the gene ends were 3 bases for V and 4 bases for J; bases not matched to a gene: 7.

The table lists this clone with a count of one. The V gene is TRBV29-1, the J gene TRBJ1-2; possible D gene TRBD1, 5 bases. This CDR3 region has 14 residues. Trimming stripped 1 base from V and 5 bases from J, with 14 bases between. CDR1 and CDR2 from the germline V gene are SQVTM and ANQGSEA. This CDR3 reads CSVEGGRELYGYTF. The CDR3 coding sequence is TGCAGCGTTGAAGGGGGCAGGGAACTTTATGGCTACACCTTC.

This rearrangement joins TRBV7-9 to TRBJ2-7; TRBD2 aligns across 9 bases. Trimming at V came to 4 bases and at J to 3 bases, leaving 7 bases not matched to a gene. This CDR3 has 15 amino acids. Germline V lookup: CDR1 SEHNR, CDR2 FQNEAQ (reference sequence). The CDR3 DNA follows: TGTGCCAGCAGCTCCCGGCTAGCGGGGAACTACGAGCAGTACTTC. Amino acid sequence: CASSSRLAGNYEQYF.

The chain links TRBV27 to TRBJ2-7; 8 bases are shared with TRBD2. Germline CDR1 and CDR2: MNHEY and SMNVEV (reference sequence). CDR3 length equals 16 residues. V lost 2 bases to trimming and J lost 3 bases; unmatched junction nucleotides: 9. This chain's CDR3 is CASSLTTGGVGYEQYF. The CDR3 bases are TGTGCCAGCAGTTTAACTACGGGAGGGGTTGGCTACGAGCAGTACTTC.

V is TRBV4-1 and J is TRBJ1-1; tentatively, D is TRBD1 (6 bases). The CDR3 contains 14 residues. V was cut by 6 bases and J by 0 bases, with 11 bases left in between. Germline assignment: CDR1 MGHRA and CDR2 YSYEKL. Here the CDR3 reads CASRNTGLNTEAFF. The CDR3 nucleotides read TGCGCCAGCAGAAATACAGGGTTGAACACTGAAGCTTTCTTT.

This chain links TRBV10-1 with TRBJ2-7, with a weak D call TRBD2 (5 bases). This CDR3 contains 15 residues. Trimming cost V 3 bases and J 2 bases, with 14 bases left between them. The germline V gene encodes CDR1 WNHNN and CDR2 SYGVQD (reference sequence). The CDR3 bases are TGCGCCAGCAGTGAAGGGTCCGGGGTACCCTACGAGCAGTACTTC. Its translation: CASSEGSGVPYEQYF.

This clone was counted a single time. In the same sample, other DNA sequences code for this CDR3. The J gene is TRBJ1-5, the V gene TRBV5-1; D is uncertain. The CDR3 contains 15 residues. Germline V gene lookup returns CDR1 SGHRS and CDR2 YFSETQ. V lost 0 bases and J 3 bases, leaving 10 bases between the germline ends. Here the CDR3 reads CASSLGAGFNQPQHF. In DNA form, the CDR3 reads TGCGCCAGCAGCTTGGGGGCAGGCTTCAATCAGCCCCAGCATTTT.

This chain joins TRBV2 and TRBJ2-1, with 7 bases identical to TRBD2. V shed 6 bases, J shed 8 bases, and the junction held 10 bases outside the gene matches. This CDR3 region has 14 residues. Germline loops: CDR1 SNHLY, CDR2 FYNNEI. As DNA, the CDR3 is TGTGCCAGCAGGGCCGGACTAGGCGTGGATGAGCAGTTCTTC. This sequence encodes CASRAGLGVDEQFF.

The V call is TRBV6-2 or TRBV6-3, the J call TRBJ2-5; 9 bases fit TRBD2. Per the germline V gene, CDR1 is MNHEY and CDR2 is SVGEGT. J was trimmed by 4 bases and V by 5 bases; bases with no gene match: 11. The CDR3 has 16 residues. This chain's CDR3 is CASSPAGGRSGETQYF. The CDR3 nucleotides read TGTGCCAGCAGTCCAGCGGGAGGCCGGTCGGGAGAGACCCAGTACTTC.

The chain combines TRBV4-3 with TRBJ1-2; no reliable D call. This CDR3 spans 14 amino acids. V shed 1 base and J shed 3 bases, with 9 bases lying between them. Germline CDR1 is LGHNA and CDR2 is YSLEER. The CDR3 here is CASSQAPVDYGYTF. CDR3 sequence (DNA): TGCGCCAGCAGCCAAGCTCCCGTTGACTATGGCTACACCTTC.

The rearrangement joins TRBV7-8 to TRBJ1-4; tentatively, D is TRBD1 (6 bases). The CDR3 has 16 amino acids. Germline CDR1 SGHVS, CDR2 FQNEAQ. The V end was cut by 4 bases, the J end by 8 bases, with 20 bases between. The CDR3: CASSSPPSAGEEKLFF. The CDR3 nucleotides are TGTGCCAGCAGCTCCCCTCCAAGCGCAGGGGAAGAAAAACTGTTTTTT.

The chain uses TRBV9 and TRBJ2-1; D unresolved. Trimming left V 0 bases short and J 2 bases short, with 12 bases between. This CDR3 spans 16 amino acids. The germline CDR1 and CDR2 sequences are SGDLS and YYNGEE. The chain's CDR3 is CASSVGIQVAYNEQFF. The CDR3 DNA follows: TGTGCCAGCAGCGTAGGGATCCAGGTCGCCTACAATGAGCAGTTCTTC.

This clone was detected only once. J is TRBJ2-3 and V is TRBV3-1 (or the pseudogene TRBV3-2), with a possible D match to TRBD2 (7 bases). The CDR3 contains 16 residues. Germline CDR1 LGHDT, CDR2 YNNKEL (reference sequence). V lost 4 bases, J lost 1 base, and 15 bases lay in between. For the CDR3, the DNA is TGTGCCAGCAGCCGCCGCGAGGGGGGGGGCACAGATACGCAGTATTTT. Protein: CASSRREGGGTDTQYF.

The chain is built from TRBV7-2 and TRBJ2-3; possible D gene TRBD1, 6 bases. V was cut by 2 bases and J by 1 base, with 13 bases left in between. Germline CDR1 reads SGHTA; CDR2 reads FQGNSA. The CDR3 consists of 16 residues. The CDR3 bases are TGTGCCAGCAGCTTATTAGGGGGAGCCGGCACAGATACGCAGTATTTT. Encoded protein: CASSLLGGAGTDTQYF.

The chain couples TRBV29-1 to TRBJ2-5, with 10 positions matching TRBD2. The CDR3 is 19 amino acids. Germline values: CDR1 SQVTM, CDR2 ANQGSEA. J gave up 2 bases and V 4 bases, and 19 bases lay outside the gene matches. The CDR3 bases are TGCAGCGTTGTTCTTGCTAGCGGGAGTATTCCTATCGGGCAAGAGACCCAGTACTTC. Its translation: CSVVLASGSIPIGQETQYF.

The V and J genes are TRBV9 and TRBJ2-1; D is undetermined. V was shortened by 4 bases and J by 6 bases, with 5 bases between the two germline ends. Germline CDR1 is SGDLS and CDR2 is YYNGEE. This CDR3 is built from 11 residues. As DNA, the CDR3 is TGTGCCAGCAGCCGGAGCAATGAGCAGTTCTTC. This encodes CASSRSNEQFF.

The chain's CDR3 is CASSLSGTSGTYEQYF. CDR3 DNA: TGTGCCAGCAGTTTAAGCGGGACTAGCGGGACCTACGAGCAGTACTTC. The chain carries TRBV28 and TRBJ2-7; 13 positions agree with TRBD2. Germline assignment: CDR1 MDHEN and CDR2 SYDVKM. The CDR3 has 16 amino acids. V was pared by 2 bases and J by 2 bases, with 3 bases of the junction left unmatched.

This sequence joins TRBV27 and TRBJ1-1; TRBD1 matches at 7 bases. Germline CDR1 MNHEY, CDR2 SMNVEV (reference sequence). With 3 bases clipped from V and 6 bases from J, the junction kept 4 bases outside the gene matches. This CDR3 comprises 13 residues. The CDR3: CASSFVQGSEAFF. CDR3 sequence (DNA): TGTGCCAGCAGTTTCGTACAGGGGTCTGAAGCTTTCTTT.

The J gene is TRBJ1-5, the V gene TRBV30; D is unclear. The CDR3 is 16 residues long. V dropped 0 bases and J dropped 4 bases, with 16 bases sitting between them. From germline, CDR1 is GTSNPN and CDR2 SVGIG (reference sequence). The CDR3 nucleotides are TGTGCCTGGAGTGTAGGAAGAAGTACGGGGAATCAGCCCCAGCATTTT. Encoded protein: CAWSVGRSTGNQPQHF.

The V call is TRBV29-1, the J call TRBJ2-7; the match to TRBD2 covers 9 bases. Germline values: CDR1 SQVTM, CDR2 ANQGSEA. The V gene end was trimmed by 6 bases and the J gene end by 3 bases; junction bases not matched to a gene: 6. This CDR3 is 13 amino acids long. The CDR3 is CSVGLATNYEQYF. The CDR3, as DNA: TGCAGCGTCGGACTAGCGACAAACTACGAGCAGTACTTC.

This sequence joins TRBV7-9 and TRBJ1-5; TRBD1 aligns across 8 bases. V trimming: 5 bases; J trimming: 7 bases; junction bases outside the gene matches: 1. The germline gives CDR1 SEHNR, CDR2 FQNEAQ (reference sequence). The CDR3 runs 12 residues. The CDR3, as DNA: TGTGCCAGCAGCCAGGGGGCACAGCCCCAGCATTTT. It yields the protein CASSQGAQPQHF.

The V gene is TRBV3-1 (or the pseudogene TRBV3-2), the J gene TRBJ2-7, with 10 bases matching TRBD2. Germline values: CDR1 LGHDT, CDR2 YNNKEL (reference sequence). V shed 3 bases, J shed 2 bases, and the junction held 4 bases outside the gene matches. The CDR3 extends over 15 amino acids. CDR3: CASSQGLASTYEQYF. Written as DNA, the CDR3 is TGTGCCAGCAGCCAGGGACTAGCGTCGACCTACGAGCAGTACTTC.

V and J are TRBV15 and TRBJ2-3; perhaps TRBD2 as D (7 bases). The CDR3 has 19 residues. V lost 1 base to trimming and J lost 1 base, with 21 bases between them. Germline V gene data show CDR1 as LNHNV and CDR2 as YYDKDF (reference sequence). This chain's CDR3 is CATSRVLQGGDQGTDTQYF. The CDR3 DNA is TGTGCCACCAGCAGAGTTCTTCAAGGGGGGGATCAGGGCACAGATACGCAGTATTTT.